The following is a T cell receptor beta chain sequence with its context. Its matching antigen is unknown. The CDR3 contains 15 residues. Losses at the gene ends were 1 base for V and 4 bases for J; bases not matched to a gene: 3. In germline, CDR1 is LNHDA, CDR2 SQIVND (reference sequence). This sample is part of a study of cytomegalovirus exposure and HLA in healthy donors. Findings and limits, study-wide: Near-uniform donor sequencing depth was presumed by presence/absence analyses. Among the sequence variants, a highly shared cluster was likely an artifact of sequencing. Earlier results showed most TCR beta V segments being productive about 87% or about 30% of the time.

The PCR contained 60 Vbeta and 13 Jbeta primers. Some clones are missing from TCRdb's copy, which holds only in-frame ones; the method was immunoSEQ multiplex PCR. Among approximately 150,000 clones, almost 85% were seen once, and the ten largest hold roughly 3.4%. The J gene is TRBJ2-2, the V gene TRBV19; 7 bases are shared with TRBD1. The specimen was PBMCs. The sequence derives from a man in his late teens or twenties in good health and CMV-seropositive. The CDR3: CASSIGAGGTGELFF. In DNA, the CDR3 is TGTGCCAGTAGTATAGGGGCAGGGGGCACCGGGGAGCTGTTTTTT. Full variable domain (missing parts from reference TRBV19 and TRBJ2-2): DGGITQSPKYLFRKEGQNVTLSCEQNLNHDAMYWYRQDPGQGLRLIYYSQIVNDFQKGDIAEGYSVSREKKESFPLTVTSAQKNPTAFYLCASSIGAGGTGELFFGEGSRLTVL.